Each of the 17 T cell receptor beta chains below was sequenced from the same sample in a study of technical replicates of blood from several donors. Here immunoSEQ multiplex PCR was the method, and the copy in TCRdb shows in-frame clones only, minus some. The profile covers about 84,000 clones, with around 97% appearing a single time and more than 0.15% taken by the ten largest. Sequenced: T cells isolated from PBMCs. The source of these receptors is a human donor in good health.

This chain connects TRBV4-1 to TRBJ1-1, with 9 bases aligning to TRBD1. The ends lost 1 base at V and 1 base at J; junction bases unmatched: 4. CDR1 and CDR2 (germline): MGHRA, YSYEKL. The CDR3 extends over 16 amino acids. The CDR3 DNA follows: TGCGCCAGCAGCCAAGTAGGACAGGGGAAGAACACTGAAGCTTTCTTT. Translating it yields CASSQVGQGKNTEAFF.

Here the CDR3 reads CASSINRAAEQFF. In DNA, the CDR3 is TGTGCCAGTAGTATCAACAGGGCCGCTGAGCAGTTCTTC. V is TRBV19 and J is TRBJ2-1; D is perhaps TRBD1 (6 bases). Trimming took off 3 bases at V and 9 bases at J, with 12 bases between the two ends. The length of the CDR3 is 13 residues. Germline values: CDR1 LNHDA, CDR2 SQIVND (reference sequence).

The V and J genes are TRBV11-2 and TRBJ2-4; maybe TRBD1 (6 bases). This CDR3 region has 19 residues. V lost 4 bases and J lost 0, with 22 bases in between. The V gene's germline CDR1 is SGHAT and CDR2 FQNNGV. The CDR3 sequence is CASSSDANQGSIAKNIQYF. CDR3 in DNA: TGTGCCAGCAGCTCGGACGCGAACCAGGGGTCCATAGCCAAAAACATTCAGTACTTC.

This clone was found once. J is TRBJ2-1 and V is TRBV28; possibly TRBD2 for D (5 bases). This CDR3 has 12 residues. V lost 2 bases and J 8 bases, leaving 7 bases between the germline ends. Germline CDR1 is MDHEN and CDR2 is SYDVKM. The CDR3 is CASSLLAHEQFF. The CDR3 DNA reads as TGTGCCAGCAGTTTACTAGCACATGAGCAGTTCTTC.

This sequence joins TRBV19 and TRBJ1-4, with 10 bases lining up with TRBD1. This CDR3 has 13 amino acids. Germline lookup yields CDR1 LNHDA and CDR2 SQIVND (reference sequence). V gave up 7 bases and J gave up 8 bases; unmatched junction bases: 4. CDR3 nucleotides: TGTGCCAGTAATGACAGGGGGCGAGAAAAACTGTTTTTT. Its protein is CASNDRGREKLFF.

The rearrangement links TRBV7-9 to TRBJ1-2; 8 nucleotides align to TRBD1. This CDR3 is built from 19 residues. Losses at the gene ends were 1 base for V and 3 bases for J; bases not matched to a gene: 16. From germline, CDR1 is SEHNR and CDR2 FQNEAQ (reference sequence). The CDR3 DNA sequence: TGTGCCAGCAGCTTAGTTTCCGGGACAGGCTTGTTGAGGGACTATGGCTACACCTTC. Translated, it gives CASSLVSGTGLLRDYGYTF.

The chain links TRBV5-1 to TRBJ1-2; 10 bases are a match to TRBD1. The CDR3 runs to 14 residues. Germline assignment: CDR1 SGHRS and CDR2 YFSETQ. Unmatched junction bases numbered 13, after V lost 10 bases and J lost 7 bases. CDR3: CAGSPGQGMGGYTF. The CDR3 nucleotides are TGCGCCGGAAGCCCGGGACAGGGGATGGGTGGCTACACCTTC. Using reference TRBV5-1 and TRBJ1-2 for the parts outside the CDR3, the full variable domain is KAGVTQTPRYLIKTRGQQVTLSCSPISGHRSVSWYQQTPGQGLQFLFEYFSETQRNKGNFPGRFSGRQFSNSRSEMNVSTLELGDSALYLCAGSPGQGMGGYTFGSGTRLTVV.

This clone was observed once. The chain combines TRBV13 with TRBJ2-7; TRBD1 matches 9 bases. The CDR3 is made up of 14 amino acids. The germline V gene has CDR1 PRHDT and CDR2 FYEKMQ (reference sequence). V lost 5 bases and J lost 5; bases outside the gene matches: 7. The CDR3 sequence is CASSPRQGVNEQYF. The CDR3 DNA sequence: TGTGCCAGCAGCCCCCGACAGGGGGTCAACGAGCAGTACTTC.

V gene TRBV5-1 combines with J gene TRBJ1-1; D is perhaps TRBD1 (6 bases). Germline V gene sequence: CDR1 SGHRS, CDR2 YFSETQ. The CDR3 extends over 18 amino acids. The V gene lost 1 base and the J gene lost 0 bases, with 19 bases spanning the gap. CDR3 nucleotide sequence: TGCGCCAGCAGCTTGATCAGTACGTCCCAGGGGATGAACACTGAAGCTTTCTTT. This translates into CASSLISTSQGMNTEAFF.

The rearrangement joins TRBV20-1 to TRBJ1-2, with D possibly TRBD1 on 6 matching bases. The CDR3 is made up of 11 amino acids. V lost 4 bases to trimming and J lost 5 bases, with 8 bases between them. Germline V gene sequence: CDR1 DFQATT, CDR2 SNEGSKA (reference sequence). The CDR3 protein is CSATGEYGYTF. CDR3 bases: TGCAGTGCTACAGGGGAGTATGGCTACACCTTC.

The genes are TRBV7-9 and TRBJ2-5; D gene unclear. The CDR3 has 13 amino acids. Trimming cost V 5 bases and J 5 bases, with 12 bases left between them. Germline assignment: CDR1 SEHNR and CDR2 FQNEAQ (reference sequence). The CDR3 loop reads CASSPQVAETQYF. The DNA of the CDR3 is TGTGCCAGCAGCCCCCAGGTTGCTGAGACCCAGTACTTC.

The chain links TRBV5-5 to TRBJ2-3, with 14 bases matching TRBD2. Germline values: CDR1 SGHKS, CDR2 YYEKEE (reference sequence). V lost 4 bases and J lost 3; bases outside the gene matches: 7. There are 17 residues in the CDR3. The CDR3 spells CASSPGTSGGGTDTQYF. The CDR3, as DNA: TGTGCCAGCAGCCCTGGGACTAGCGGGGGAGGAACAGATACGCAGTATTTT.

This rearrangement joins TRBV7-9 to TRBJ1-2, with D possibly matching TRBD1 (6 bases). There are 14 residues in the CDR3. V lost 3 bases to trimming and J lost 3 bases, with 11 bases between them. The germline V gene encodes CDR1 SEHNR and CDR2 FQNEAQ (reference sequence). In DNA, the CDR3 is TGTGCCAGCAGCTTTACAGGGAGTTACTATGGCTACACCTTC. Translation gives CASSFTGSYYGYTF.

V gene TRBV2 combines with J gene TRBJ2-2; no clear D. V was trimmed by 7 bases and J by 2 bases, leaving 5 bases between them. Germline lookup yields CDR1 SNHLY and CDR2 FYNNEI. CDR3 size: 12 residues. CDR3 DNA: TGTGCCAGCACGGTAAACACCGGGGAGCTGTTTTTT. Protein product: CASTVNTGELFF. Supplemented by reference TRBV2 and TRBJ2-2, the full variable domain reads EPEVTQTPSHQVTQMGQEVILRCVPISNHLYFYWYRQILGQKVEFLVSFYNNEISEKSEIFDDQFSVERPDGSNFTLKIRSTKLEDSAMYFCASTVNTGELFFGEGSRLTVL.

This chain's CDR3 is CASSPPSFQAEAFF. CDR3 in DNA: TGTGCCAGCTCACCACCGAGCTTCCAGGCTGAAGCTTTCTTT. The chain uses TRBV18 and TRBJ1-1; D gene unclear. The germline CDR1 and CDR2 sequences are KGHSH and LQKENI. The CDR3 runs to 14 residues. V was pared by 0 bases and J by 6 bases, with 11 bases between.

The rearrangement uses TRBV5-1 and TRBJ2-5, with 10 positions matching TRBD1. This CDR3 has 15 residues. With V trimmed by 2 bases and J by 5 bases, 6 bases remained unmatched. The germline V gene has CDR1 SGHRS and CDR2 YFSETQ. CDR3 loop: CASSFRGQGGETQYF. The CDR3 nucleotides are TGCGCCAGCAGCTTCCGTGGACAGGGGGGGGAGACCCAGTACTTC. The whole variable domain, remainder taken from reference TRBV5-1 and TRBJ2-5, is KAGVTQTPRYLIKTRGQQVTLSCSPISGHRSVSWYQQTPGQGLQFLFEYFSETQRNKGNFPGRFSGRQFSNSRSEMNVSTLELGDSALYLCASSFRGQGGETQYFGPGTRLLVL.

The genes are TRBV6-1 and TRBJ1-1; D remains unclear. This CDR3 region has 11 residues. Germline V gives CDR1 MNHNS, CDR2 SASEGT. Trimming pared 9 bases from V and 0 bases from J, leaving 5 bases between. The CDR3 here is CASFMNTEAFF. CDR3 in DNA: TGTGCCAGTTTCATGAACACTGAAGCTTTCTTT.